This T cell receptor beta chain comes out of a study of blood T cell repertoires in COVID-19. This table comes from immunoSEQ multiplex PCR, and its TCRdb copy is limited to in-frame clones, with some not included. The sample yields 200,000 to 250,000 clones, approximately 83% seen once. Trimming cost V 3 bases and J 0 bases, with 9 bases left between them. CDR1 and CDR2 from the germline V gene are SGDLS and YYNGEE. The CDR3 runs to 14 residues. This clone was seen ten or more times. The TCR originated in a woman in her thirties or forties who had been exposed to COVID-19. The sample was PBMCs or T cells enriched from blood (not recorded which). The genes are TRBV9 and TRBJ1-2, with D maybe TRBD1 (6 bases). In nucleotides, the CDR3 is TGTGCCAGCAGCGGAGACAGGCCTAACTATGGCTACACCTTC. Translated, it gives CASSGDRPNYGYTF. The full variable domain, rest sourced from reference TRBV9 and TRBJ1-2, is DSGVTQTPKHLITATGQRVTLRCSPRSGDLSVYWYQQSLDQGLQFLIQYYNGEERAKGNILERFSAQQFPDLHSELNLSSLELGDSALYFCASSGDRPNYGYTFGSGTRLTVV.